A single sample is the source of the 17 T cell receptor beta chains below, sequenced in a study of Tregs in tolerant kidney transplant recipients. Repertoires were generated with immunoSEQ multiplex PCR, while TCRdb's copy carries only in-frame clones and drops some. Listed are about 48,000 clones; 0.85% falls within the top ten. The material sequenced was CD4+ T cells from blood, taken before the transplant. These receptors were collected from a human donor who received a combined kidney and bone marrow transplant.

As for this clone: The read finishes 3 residues shy of the CDR3 end, and the germline J gene is used to complete it. The chain couples TRBV30 to TRBJ2-1; D is possibly TRBD1 (7 bases). V was pared by 8 bases and J by 7 bases, with 21 bases between. The CDR3 is 14 amino acids. Germline assignment: CDR1 GTSNPN and CDR2 SVGIG (reference sequence). CDR3 bases read: TGTGCCCACTCGGGGGACAGCAAAAAAAATGAG. Translating it yields CAHSGDSKKNE. The full CDR3 is CAHSGDSKKNEQFF.

The covered CDR3 bases are TGCAGTGCGGGGGGACAGGGGACGGAA. It is translated as CSAGGQGTE. The entire CDR3 sequence reads CSAGGQGTEAFF. The chain employs TRBV20-1 and TRBJ1-1; 10 nucleotides line up with TRBD1. The DNA ends 3 residues before the CDR3 does, and the rest of the CDR3 is filled in from the germline J gene. The germline CDR1 and CDR2 sequences are DFQATT and SNEGSKA (reference sequence). The CDR3 runs 12 residues.

This chain's CDR3 is CASTLETGPYEQYF. The covered CDR3 bases are TGCGCCAGCACCCTTGAAACAGGGCCTTACGAG. V and J are TRBV5-1 and TRBJ2-7; D perhaps matches TRBD1 (6 bases). The DNA ends 3 residues before the CDR3 does, and the rest of the CDR3 is filled in from the germline J gene. The CDR3 has 14 amino acids. Per germline, CDR1 SGHRS and CDR2 YFSETQ. V was shortened by 6 bases and J by 4 bases, with 17 bases between the two germline ends.

Worth noting for this clone: The CDR3 goes on 3 residues after the read ends, and that part is filled in from the germline J gene. The chain is built from TRBV7-2 and TRBJ2-5; no clear D gene. Germline V CDR1 and CDR2: SGHTA, FQGNSA. Trimming stripped 4 bases from V and 0 bases from J, with 12 bases between. The CDR3 covers 15 residues. The CDR3 bases that were read are TGTGCCAGCAGCTCCCAGGCAGGTCACCAAGAGACC. Translation: CASSSQAGHQET. In full, the CDR3 is CASSSQAGHQETQYF.

Details on this clone: The sequenced fragment ends 3 residues before the CDR3 boundary, so the rest is inferred from the germline J gene. This chain uses TRBV10-3 with TRBJ2-7, with D unresolved. The CDR3 covers 11 residues. Looked up from germline, CDR1 is ENHRY and CDR2 is SYGVKD. Trimming stripped 3 bases from V and 4 bases from J, with 4 bases between. CDR3 sequence reads: CAISDAYEQYF. The CDR3 bases that were read are TGTGCCATCAGTGATGCGTACGAG.

About this clone itself: The missing CDR3 end, 3 residues past where the read stops, is filled in from the germline J gene. The chain links TRBV20-1 to TRBJ2-1; 10 nucleotides align to TRBD1. Germline V gene sequence: CDR1 DFQATT, CDR2 SNEGSKA (reference sequence). This CDR3 region has 15 residues. Trimming at V came to 2 bases and at J to 3 bases, leaving 4 bases not matched to a gene. CDR3 DNA (partial): TGCAGTGCTAGAAACCGGGACAGGGGCTACAATGAG. This sequence encodes CSARNRDRGYNE. The full CDR3 sequence reads CSARNRDRGYNEQFF.

CDR3 sequence: CASSPGTGSYEQYF. The CDR3 bases that were read are TGTGCCAGCAGCCCCGGGACAGGATCCTACGAG. This rearrangement joins TRBV2 to TRBJ2-7, with 8 bases that match TRBD1. The CDR3 end lies 3 residues beyond the end of the read and is filled in from the germline J gene. Germline V gene sequence: CDR1 SNHLY, CDR2 FYNNEI. The CDR3 spans 14 residues. V gave up 6 bases and J gave up 1 base; unmatched junction bases: 5.

Details on this clone: Coverage ceases 3 residues before the CDR3 finishes, and the germline J gene fills in the end. V and J are TRBV6-2 or TRBV6-3 and TRBJ2-3, with a weak D call TRBD2 (5 bases). The V end was cut by 6 bases, the J end by 0 bases, with 13 bases between. This CDR3 has 15 residues. In germline, CDR1 is MNHEY, CDR2 SVGEGT. CDR3 sequence: CASRIGRVSTDTQYF. The CDR3 DNA, read in part, is TGTGCCAGCAGAATAGGGCGGGTTAGCACAGATACG.

Details on this clone: The read terminates 3 residues before the CDR3 end, so the remaining end is supplied by the germline J gene. The V call is TRBV20-1, the J call TRBJ2-7, with D unresolved. The germline V gene has CDR1 DFQATT and CDR2 SNEGSKA (reference sequence). The ends were cut back, 6 bases at V and 3 bases at J, with 3 bases in the middle. There are 9 residues in the CDR3. The part of the CDR3 DNA that was read is TGCAGTGCCCTCTACGAG. It encodes CSALYE. In full, the CDR3 reads CSALYEQYF.

By frequency, this clone registers medium-sized. Read data end 3 residues before the CDR3 end; the end is taken from the germline J gene. The rearrangement joins TRBV23-1 to TRBJ1-4, with a weak D call TRBD1 (5 bases). TRBV23-1 is sorted into the ORF group, with uncertain function. The CDR3 covers 17 residues. V was cut by 5 bases and J by 5 bases, with 21 bases left in between. CDR3 DNA, as far as it was read: TGCGCCAGCAGTGCCCGCTGGGGCGAGTTATGGAATGAAAAA. Protein: CASSARWGELWNEK. The whole CDR3 sequence reads CASSARWGELWNEKLFF.

As to this clone: The read stops 3 residues short of the end of the CDR3; the missing end is completed from the germline J gene. V gene TRBV7-3 combines with J gene TRBJ2-2, with TRBD2 matching 7 bases. The length of the CDR3 is 14 residues. V was pared by 10 bases and J by 0 bases, with 5 bases of the junction left unmatched. The germline CDR1 and CDR2 sequences are SGHTA and FQGTGA. CDR3 sequence reads: CATSSGANTGELFF. Partial CDR3 DNA: TGTGCCACCTCTAGCGGCGCGAACACCGGGGAG.

Turning to this clone: Read sequence stops 3 residues before the CDR3 end, and the germline J gene provides the missing end. The chain carries TRBV30 and TRBJ1-1; the D gene is possibly TRBD1 (6 bases). The V end lost 4 bases, the J end lost 4 bases, and 13 bases lay between the germline ends. CDR3 size: 13 residues. Germline V gene sequence: CDR1 GTSNPN, CDR2 SVGIG (reference sequence). Partial CDR3 DNA: TGTGCCTGGATCGCAGGGGCTAGCACTGAA. Translated, it gives CAWIAGASTE. The whole CDR3 region reads CAWIAGASTEAFF.

Comments on this clone: The CDR3 extends 3 residues past the end of the read, so its final part is completed from the germline J gene. The V call is TRBV20-1, the J call TRBJ2-1, with TRBD1 matching over 12 bases. With V trimmed by 6 bases and J by 6 bases, 6 bases remained unmatched. The CDR3 totals 14 residues. Germline V gene sequence: CDR1 DFQATT, CDR2 SNEGSKA (reference sequence). CDR3 residues: CSASPGQGANEQFF. Partial CDR3 DNA: TGCAGTGCCAGCCCGGGACAGGGGGCCAATGAG.

As for this clone: The read gets to within 3 residues of the CDR3 end, and the germline J gene fills in the rest. V usage is TRBV7-9 and J usage is TRBJ1-1, with unresolved D. This CDR3 has 14 residues. V lost 1 base and J 4 bases, leaving 10 bases between the germline ends. Germline CDR1 reads SEHNR; CDR2 reads FQNEAQ (reference sequence). CDR3 sequence reads: CASSLDSVSTEAFF. Partial CDR3 DNA: TGTGCCAGCAGCTTAGATTCCGTTAGCACTGAA.

In regard to this clone: The read comes to an end 3 residues before the CDR3 does, leaving the germline J gene to fill in the end. The J gene is TRBJ2-1, the V gene TRBV29-1; D is perhaps TRBD2 (6 bases). CDR1 SQVTM and CDR2 ANQGSEA come from the germline V gene. V lost 4 bases, J lost 9 bases, and 22 bases lay in between. The CDR3 has 15 residues. CDR3 bases read: TGCAGCGTTGTAACGGGCGGGATTCCGGGAAGTGAG. Protein: CSVVTGGIPGSE. The CDR3 reads in full as CSVVTGGIPGSEQFF.

With respect to this clone: The read gets to within 3 residues of the CDR3 end, and the germline J gene fills in the rest. The V gene is TRBV18, the J gene TRBJ2-1, with a possible D match to TRBD1 (5 bases). The CDR3 totals 14 residues. Trimming took off 6 bases at V and 7 bases at J, with 16 bases between the two ends. In germline, CDR1 is KGHSH, CDR2 LQKENI. CDR3 sequence: CASSTTVQGNEQFF. Incomplete CDR3 DNA: TGTGCCAGCTCTACCACCGTTCAGGGAAATGAG.

To note about this clone: Read sequence stops 3 residues before the CDR3 end, and the germline J gene provides the missing end. The chain combines TRBV20-1 with TRBJ2-7, with a possible D match to TRBD1 (5 bases). Germline CDR1 and CDR2: DFQATT and SNEGSKA (reference sequence). V dropped 6 bases and J dropped 6 bases, with 18 bases sitting between them. The CDR3 length is 13 residues. The CDR3: CSAPQGPPGEQYF. The CDR3 DNA, read in part, is TGCAGTGCACCGCAGGGCCCTCCGGGCGAG.